This is a list of T cell receptor beta chains from one sample in a study of identical twins. TCRdb reanalysed the 5' RACE reads using MiXCR and keeps one entry per CDR3 protein. The sample carries about 240,000 distinct CDR3 sequences, 7.5% recorded once. The same specimen was also included in a second study, on yellow fever vaccine responses in identical twins.

Sequenced input: CD8+ T cells sorted from blood. All receptors derive from a woman aged 18-30 years in good health. Each CDR3 is given without its conserved first and last residue. Fields, in order: CDR3 length, J gene, V gene, CDR3 protein.

15,TRBJ2-1,TRBV6-5,ASSYGAPSAIYNEQF
14,TRBJ2-2,TRBV20-1,SARGPAWGMGGELF
14,TRBJ2-3,TRBV13,ASSLGVAGDPDTQY
13,TRBJ1-3,TRBV6-5,ASSYNQGPGNTIY
14,TRBJ2-3,TRBV11-2,ASSLVASGATDTQY
10,TRBJ1-3,TRBV7-6,ASWAAGNTIY
15,TRBJ2-2,TRBV29-1,SVDKGMTGANTGELF
13,TRBJ2-5,TRBV20-1,SNLPGQGTQETQY
11,TRBJ1-1,TRBV29-1,SVGTDKNTEAF
10,TRBJ2-7,TRBV5-6,ASSWGAYEQY
14,TRBJ2-7,TRBV11-2,ASSLVGGSTLLEQY
11,TRBJ2-2,TRBV27,ASRTGNTGELF
14,TRBJ2-7,TRBV3-1,ASSPGGRGHSYEQY
9,TRBJ2-4,TRBV20-1,SAKLVDIQY
11,TRBJ2-1,TRBV7-9,ASSLEYRDEQF
14,TRBJ1-1,TRBV10-3,AISDRGQGLNTEAF
13,TRBJ1-6,TRBV4-1,ASSQDISVNSPLH
16,TRBJ1-2,TRBV6-2/TRBV6-3,ASSYWSPGTSLGYGYT
15,TRBJ2-1,TRBV4-1,ASSPGSGRGDYNEQF
15,TRBJ2-7,TRBV3-1,ASSQASGSGRVYEQY
14,TRBJ2-5,TRBV12-3/TRBV12-4,ASRDTWDRRTETQY
12,TRBJ1-1,TRBV12-3/TRBV12-4,ASIPGGGNTEAF
15,TRBJ1-5,TRBV3-1,ASSQDPAGGGNQPQH
13,TRBJ1-5,TRBV6-2/TRBV6-3,ASSPRGYSNQPQH
11,TRBJ2-1,TRBV24-1,ATSDFGPDRQF
13,TRBJ1-5,TRBV7-9,ASSLVGTVNQPQH
14,TRBJ2-6,TRBV24-1,ATSDWSGTGANVLT